The text below deals with one TCR beta chain. Its antigen is unidentified. This specimen belongs to a study of T-cell reconstitution after alpha-beta-depleted transplantation in children. Study observations and caveats: Reported findings indicate that, about two months after transplant, alpha-beta T cells came from several hundred expanded clones, which were derived from non-depleted graft cells. Surviving recipient T cells and intrathymic progenitors accounted for some patients' high TCRbeta diversity at day 60.

Preparation of the TCRbeta library involved a method that used unique molecular identifiers. TCRdb redid the calling of the PCR reads with MiXCR, one entry per CDR3 protein. Of more than 400,000 distinct CDR3 sequences detected, roughly an eighth appear once; the ten largest clones hold 13% to 15%. This CDR3 contains 15 residues. Trimming left V 8 bases short and J 2 bases short, with 18 bases between. Germline V gene data show CDR1 as LNHDA and CDR2 as SQIVND (reference sequence). The sequencing used PBMCs, mostly from graft donor cells, collected 180 days after TCRalphabeta/CD19-depleted stem cell transplant. The V and J genes are TRBV19 and TRBJ1-2, with a weak D call TRBD1 (6 bases). This receptor was obtained from a female patient aged 2-10 years who had a stem cell transplant for aplastic anemia, so the T cells may come from the graft donor. CDR3 amino acids: CASRTAGALNYGYTF. The CDR3 DNA reads as TGTGCCAGTCGCACCGCAGGGGCCCTGAACTATGGCTACACCTTC.